These 17 T cell receptor beta chains were all obtained from the same sample, sequenced in a study of identical twins (dated by TCRdb to the mid-2010s). Libraries were constructed by 5' RACE. TCRdb shows the sequencer as Illumina HiSeq 2000. Through fastp at Q25 and MiXCR, TCRdb rebuilt clones from the public reads, retaining in-frame beta chains. A single entry per CDR3 protein holds the most common genes and DNA from its merged rows. For this sample the table gives 300,000 to 400,000 distinct CDR3 sequences, of which approximately 9.1% were detected only once. Under 10% of the sample rests with the top ten. The sample comprised naive T cells sorted from blood. The cell subset or site label corresponds to: cells isolated with a human naive T-cell isolation kit. The receptors were sampled from a woman aged 45-65 years in good health.

This clonotype was observed a few times. Here the CDR3 reads CASALGPDTKNIQYF. CDR3 sequence (DNA): TGTGCCAGCGCCCTGGGTCCGGACACCAAAAACATTCAGTACTTC. The chain uses TRBV2 and TRBJ2-4; D might be TRBD1 (5 bases). The CDR3 covers 15 residues. The germline V gene has CDR1 SNHLY and CDR2 FYNNEI. Trimming shortened V by 8 bases and J by 2 bases, and 16 bases separated the two germline ends.

In the case of this clonotype: At one end, the junction sequence differs from germline, possibly due to a read error. The V gene is TRBV5-5, the J gene TRBJ2-1, with TRBD2 matching over 7 bases. The CDR3 runs to 18 residues. In germline, CDR1 is SGHKS, CDR2 YYEKEE (reference sequence). The CDR3 reads CASSLGHWAGELSNDQFF. Here the CDR3 DNA reads TGTGCCAGCAGCTTGGGGCATTGGGCGGGAGAGCTAAGCAATGACCAGTTCTTC.

This clonotype was seen repeatedly, ten times or more. The rearrangement joins TRBV5-1 to TRBJ2-1; D gene unclear. Germline values: CDR1 SGHRS, CDR2 YFSETQ. V shed 2 bases and J shed 5 bases, with 11 bases lying between them. The CDR3 consists of 14 residues. CDR3 sequence: CASSFKSLDNEQFF. The DNA for the CDR3 is TGCGCCAGCAGCTTCAAATCTCTTGACAATGAGCAGTTCTTC.

This sequence joins TRBV5-1 and TRBJ2-5; the D gene is possibly TRBD2 (5 bases). Germline V gene sequence: CDR1 SGHRS, CDR2 YFSETQ. V was cut by 2 bases and J by 5 bases, with 22 bases left in between. The CDR3 spans 17 residues. CDR3 loop: CASSFILGDPKAETQYF. CDR3 DNA: TGCGCCAGCAGCTTTATACTAGGAGACCCGAAGGCGGAGACCCAGTACTTC.

This clonotype was counted only a few times. This chain connects TRBV25-1 to TRBJ2-7; D ambiguous. V was shortened by 0 bases and J by 1 base, with 4 bases between the two germline ends. The CDR3 loop spans 13 amino acids. In germline, CDR1 is MGHDK, CDR2 SYGVNS. The CDR3 DNA follows: TGTGCCAGCAGTGAATACGGGTCCTACGAGCAGTACTTC. Encoded protein: CASSEYGSYEQYF.

This clonotype was seen repeatedly, ten times or more. The gene calls are TRBV10-3 and TRBJ2-5, with D tentatively TRBD1 or TRBD2 (6 bases each). The CDR3 sequence is 12 residues long. Germline V lookup: CDR1 ENHRY, CDR2 SYGVKD. Trimming stripped 8 bases from V and 3 bases from J, with 10 bases between. The CDR3: CAIARGEETQYF. CDR3 DNA: TGTGCCATCGCTAGGGGGGAAGAGACCCAGTACTTC.

There are many counts of this clonotype. The CDR3 DNA sequence: TGCAGTGCTCCGCCGGCCAGGGGCACCTACAATGAGCAGTTCTTC. Protein product: CSAPPARGTYNEQFF. The rearrangement links TRBV20-1 to TRBJ2-1, with D tentatively TRBD1 (6 bases). The CDR3 runs 15 residues. Trimming pared 5 bases from V and 2 bases from J, leaving 16 bases between. Germline-derived CDR1 and CDR2 are DFQATT and SNEGSKA (reference sequence).

CDR3 sequence (DNA): TGCGCCAGCAGCCAGCGTCCGGGAGGCGGCCTCGAGACCCAGTACTTC. This encodes CASSQRPGGGLETQYF. This sequence joins TRBV4-1 and TRBJ2-5; TRBD2 matches at 7 bases. The CDR3 loop spans 16 amino acids. V lost 3 bases to trimming and J lost 5 bases; unmatched junction nucleotides: 12. Germline CDR1 and CDR2: MGHRA and YSYEKL.

The rearrangement links TRBV2 to TRBJ2-7; TRBD1 matches 7 bases. The germline CDR1 and CDR2 sequences are SNHLY and FYNNEI. The V segment lost 6 bases and the J segment 2 bases; nucleotides outside the gene matches: 10. The CDR3 has 15 amino acids. The CDR3 nucleotides are TGTGCCAGCAGACCTACAGGGGCCAGCCCCTACGAGCAGTACTTC. Its protein product is CASRPTGASPYEQYF.

There are a few counts of this clonotype. V is TRBV5-1 and J is TRBJ2-5; D ambiguous. V was trimmed by 4 bases and J by 5 bases, leaving 15 bases between them. Germline assignment: CDR1 SGHRS and CDR2 YFSETQ. There are 14 residues in the CDR3. The CDR3 loop reads CASSPDSAVETQYF. The CDR3 DNA sequence: TGCGCCAGCAGCCCCGATTCAGCTGTGGAGACCCAGTACTTC.

This clonotype was detected many times. The V call is TRBV5-1, the J call TRBJ1-5, with D maybe TRBD1 (5 bases). CDR3 length: 16 amino acids. From germline, CDR1 is SGHRS and CDR2 YFSETQ. The V gene lost 4 bases and the J gene lost 6 bases, with 20 bases spanning the gap. The CDR3 loop reads CASSPWPGLGSQPQHF. CDR3 bases: TGCGCCAGCAGCCCATGGCCGGGGCTGGGGAGTCAGCCCCAGCATTTT.

This clonotype was recorded at least ten times. The chain uses TRBV12-3 or TRBV12-4 and TRBJ2-1; D may be TRBD2 (7 bases). This CDR3 is built from 16 residues. With 3 bases removed from V and 0 bases from J, the gap between germline ends came to 12 bases. The DNA for the CDR3 is TGTGCCAGCAGTTTTGGGCGGGGGCCCTCCTACAATGAGCAGTTCTTC. Translating gives CASSFGRGPSYNEQFF.

The table lists this clonotype with many counts. The chain uses TRBV9 and TRBJ2-1, with TRBD2 identical over 12 bases. Trimming cost V 0 bases and J 6 bases; bases outside gene matches: 1. The germline gives CDR1 SGDLS, CDR2 YYNGEE. The CDR3 contains 15 residues. The DNA of the CDR3 is TGTGCCAGCAGCGTAGTGGGACTAGCGGGCAATGAGCAGTTCTTC. This sequence encodes CASSVVGLAGNEQFF.

This clonotype was picked up a small number of times. The gene calls are TRBV5-1 and TRBJ1-1, with D possibly matching TRBD1 (6 bases). The CDR3 consists of 18 residues. Germline lookup yields CDR1 SGHRS and CDR2 YFSETQ. Trimming cost V 2 bases and J 0 bases, with 20 bases left between them. The CDR3 spells CASSLPTGGAIMNTEAFF. In DNA, the CDR3 is TGCGCCAGCAGCTTACCAACTGGGGGGGCGATTATGAACACTGAAGCTTTCTTT.

The genes are TRBV2 and TRBJ2-5; 8 bases align to TRBD1. V lost 3 bases to trimming and J lost 5 bases; unmatched junction nucleotides: 5. This CDR3 is 14 amino acids long. CDR1 and CDR2 (germline): SNHLY, FYNNEI. The CDR3 is CASSDNRGLETQYF. DNA of the CDR3: TGTGCCAGCAGTGACAACAGGGGGTTGGAGACCCAGTACTTC.

The V and J genes are TRBV7-2 and TRBJ2-7, with TRBD2 matching 8 bases. In germline, CDR1 is SGHTA, CDR2 FQGNSA. CDR3 length: 14 amino acids. The J segment lost 5 bases and the V segment lost 3 bases, leaving 6 bases of the junction unmatched. CDR3 nucleotide sequence: TGTGCCAGCAGCTTTCCGGGACTAGATGACGAGCAGTACTTC. Amino acid sequence: CASSFPGLDDEQYF.

This clonotype was counted only a few times. DNA of the CDR3: TGTGCCACCAGCCTTCTCGGGGACAGCCAAGAGACCCAGTACTTC. It yields the protein CATSLLGDSQETQYF. The genes are TRBV15 and TRBJ2-5; 7 nucleotides match TRBD1. CDR1 and CDR2 from the germline V gene are LNHNV and YYDKDF (reference sequence). CDR3 length: 15 residues. V lost 5 bases to trimming and J lost 1 base; unmatched junction nucleotides: 7.